This T cell receptor (beta chain) was captured in a study of blood T cell repertoires in COVID-19 (dated by TCRdb to about 2020). Looking at the study overall: Collaborator samples came from the United States, Italy and Spain and covered acute and convalescent phases of COVID-19. The material from the prospective study consisted of cDNA or gDNA derived from T cells, B-cell-depleted T cells, or PBMCs. The dataset comprised deeply sampled blood TCRbeta repertoires from subjects exposed to, actively infected with, or recovered from COVID-19. The repertoires were released in a freely available public database meant as a resource for research on the immune response to SARS-CoV-2. The samples were drawn from two sources: the first 160 participants of the ongoing ImmuneRACE study, and some 1,300 subjects contributed by 6 global collaborators. A de-identified subject ID, COVID-19 status, age in years and sex were almost always included in the sample metadata. HLA class I and class II types, where available, came from metadata supplied by the sample provider rather than from assay-based typing. Study-level results and caveats: How much clinical and demographic metadata was included differed by source and by participant, and the metadata was provided uncurated.

The collaborating institutions used their own protocols to collect whole blood in K2EDTA tubes. Collaborator samples were shipped for TCRbeta analysis as frozen whole blood, isolated PBMCs, or DNA extracted from either sample type. TCRbeta CDR3 regions were amplified from genomic DNA using the immunoSEQ Assay, a bias-controlled multiplex PCR. The authors' pipeline ran thus. Within the assay, amplification of reference gene primers was used to estimate how many nucleated cells each sample contained. Sequence reads were collapsed and filtered to measure the absolute abundance of every unique TCRbeta CDR3 rearrangement. For each sample, productive Simpson clonality was calculated as the square root of Simpson's diversity index over productive rearrangements. As stored in TCRdb, this immuneACCESS dataset retains in-frame rearrangements with V and J assigned. A fraction of the clones does not appear; measured against another copy, unresolved V genes explain less than half of the discrepancy, and the remainder lacks a known reason. The V and J calls and clone size come from that table; D and trimming were worked out from the DNA. The sample contains approximately 190,000 clones, around 86% of them found a single time. Under 7.5% of the sample goes to the ten largest clones.

The count of this clone is one. No cognate antigen has been identified for it. Within one base of it there is no much larger clone, and no base qualities were kept. V is cut by 7 bases and J by 7 bases, and the space between the germline ends is 16 bases. The CDR3, cysteine through phenylalanine, is 13 amino acids long. Just CDR3 DNA is preserved here, 39 bases in frame from base 1. The sequence links TRBV12-3 or TRBV12-4 to TRBJ1-2; TRBD1 might be the D gene, on 6 matching bases. The clonotype was recovered from a middle-aged woman with acute or convalescent COVID-19. What was sequenced was peripheral blood. The DNA sequence is given as TGTGCCAGCACAAAATACAGGGTGGGTGGCTACACCTTC. Translated, this is CASTKYRVGGYTF.